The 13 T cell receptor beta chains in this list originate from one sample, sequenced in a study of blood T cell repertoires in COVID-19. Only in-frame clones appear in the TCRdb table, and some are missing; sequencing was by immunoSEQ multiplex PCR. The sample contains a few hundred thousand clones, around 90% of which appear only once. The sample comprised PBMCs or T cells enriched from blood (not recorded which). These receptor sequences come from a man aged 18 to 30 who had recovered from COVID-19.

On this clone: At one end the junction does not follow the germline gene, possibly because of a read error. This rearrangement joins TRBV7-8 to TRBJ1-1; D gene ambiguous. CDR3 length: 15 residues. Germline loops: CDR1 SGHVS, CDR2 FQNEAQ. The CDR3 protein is CASYLGVGENTEALF. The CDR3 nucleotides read TGTGCCAGCTACCTAGGCGTTGGGGAGAACACTGAAGCTCTCTTT.

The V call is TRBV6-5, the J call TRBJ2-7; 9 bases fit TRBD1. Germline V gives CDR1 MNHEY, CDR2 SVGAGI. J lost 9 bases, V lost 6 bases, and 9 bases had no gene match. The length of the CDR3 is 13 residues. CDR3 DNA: TGTGCCAGCAGGGCCGGGACAGGGTCAACGCAGTACTTC. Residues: CASRAGTGSTQYF.

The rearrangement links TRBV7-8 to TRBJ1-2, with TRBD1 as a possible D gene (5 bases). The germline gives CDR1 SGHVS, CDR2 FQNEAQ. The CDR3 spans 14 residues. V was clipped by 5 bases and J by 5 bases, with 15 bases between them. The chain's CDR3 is CASSVHSQGYGYTF. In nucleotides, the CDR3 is TGTGCCAGCAGCGTACATTCCCAGGGATATGGCTACACCTTC. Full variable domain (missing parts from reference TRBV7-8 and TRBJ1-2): GAGVSQSPRYKVAKRGQDVALRCDPISGHVSLFWYQQALGQGPEFLTYFQNEAQLDKSGLPSDRFFAERPEGSVSTLKIQRTQQEDSAVYLCASSVHSQGYGYTFGSGTRLTVV.

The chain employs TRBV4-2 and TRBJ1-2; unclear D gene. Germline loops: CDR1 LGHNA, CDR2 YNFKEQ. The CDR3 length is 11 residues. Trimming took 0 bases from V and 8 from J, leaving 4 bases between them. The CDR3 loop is CASSQERGYTF. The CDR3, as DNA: TGTGCCAGCAGCCAAGAGAGGGGCTACACCTTC.

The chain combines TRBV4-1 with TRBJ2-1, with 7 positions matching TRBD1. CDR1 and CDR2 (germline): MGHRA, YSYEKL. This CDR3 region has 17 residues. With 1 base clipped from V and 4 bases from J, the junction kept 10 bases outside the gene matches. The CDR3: CASSQVGTDRGYNEQFF. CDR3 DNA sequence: TGCGCCAGCAGCCAAGTGGGGACAGATCGAGGTTACAATGAGCAGTTCTTC.

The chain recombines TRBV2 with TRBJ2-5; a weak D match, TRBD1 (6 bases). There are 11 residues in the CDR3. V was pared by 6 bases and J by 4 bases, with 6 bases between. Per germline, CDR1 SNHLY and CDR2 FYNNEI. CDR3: CASRQGETQYF. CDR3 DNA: TGTGCCAGCAGACAGGGAGAGACCCAGTACTTC.

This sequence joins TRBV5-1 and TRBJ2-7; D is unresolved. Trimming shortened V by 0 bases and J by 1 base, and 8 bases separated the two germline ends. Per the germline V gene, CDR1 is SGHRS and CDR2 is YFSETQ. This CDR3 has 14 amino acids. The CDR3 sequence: CASSLARSSYEQYF. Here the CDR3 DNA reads TGCGCCAGCAGCTTGGCCCGGTCGTCCTACGAGCAGTACTTC.

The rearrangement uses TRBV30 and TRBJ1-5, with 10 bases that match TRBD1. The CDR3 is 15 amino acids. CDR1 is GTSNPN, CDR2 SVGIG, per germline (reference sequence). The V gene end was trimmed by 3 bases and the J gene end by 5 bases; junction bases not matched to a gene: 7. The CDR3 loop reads CAWSFSTGGYQPQHF. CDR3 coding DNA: TGTGCCTGGAGCTTCTCGACAGGGGGCTATCAGCCCCAGCATTTT. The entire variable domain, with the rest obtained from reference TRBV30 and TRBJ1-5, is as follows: SQTIHQWPATLVQPVGSPLSLECTVEGTSNPNLYWYRQAAGRGLQLLFYSVGIGQISSEVPQNLSASRPQDRQFILSSKKLLLSDSGFYLCAWSFSTGGYQPQHFGDGTRLSIL.

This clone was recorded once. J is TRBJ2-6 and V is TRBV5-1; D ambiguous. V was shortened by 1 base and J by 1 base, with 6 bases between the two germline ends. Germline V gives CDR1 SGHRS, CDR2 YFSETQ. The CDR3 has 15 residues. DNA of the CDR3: TGCGCCAGCAGCTTGACCGGGTCTGGGGCCAACGTCCTGACTTTC. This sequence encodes CASSLTGSGANVLTF.

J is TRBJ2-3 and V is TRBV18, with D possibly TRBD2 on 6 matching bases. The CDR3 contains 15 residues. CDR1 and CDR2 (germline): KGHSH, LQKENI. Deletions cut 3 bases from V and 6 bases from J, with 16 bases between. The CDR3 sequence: CASSPGRTGRDTQYF. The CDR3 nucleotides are TGTGCCAGCTCACCGGGACGGACGGGGAGGGATACGCAGTATTTT.

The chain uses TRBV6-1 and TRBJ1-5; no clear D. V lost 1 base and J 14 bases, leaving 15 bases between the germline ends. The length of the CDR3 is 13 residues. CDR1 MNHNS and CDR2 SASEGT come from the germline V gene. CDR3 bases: TGTGCCAGCAGTGAAGAGGCGGGCGGCTCAAAGCATTTT. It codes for CASSEEAGGSKHF.

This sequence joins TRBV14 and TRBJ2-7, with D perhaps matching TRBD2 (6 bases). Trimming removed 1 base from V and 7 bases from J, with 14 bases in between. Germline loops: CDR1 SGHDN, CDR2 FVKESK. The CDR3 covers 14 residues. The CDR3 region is CASSQVMGLQEQYF. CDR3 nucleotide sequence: TGTGCCAGCAGCCAAGTCATGGGACTGCAGGAGCAGTACTTC.

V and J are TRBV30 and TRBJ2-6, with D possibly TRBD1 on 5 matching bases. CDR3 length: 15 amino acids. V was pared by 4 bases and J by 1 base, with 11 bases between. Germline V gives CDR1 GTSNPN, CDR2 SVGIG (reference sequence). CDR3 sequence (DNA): TGTGCCTGGAAACCAGGGCCGTCTGGGGCCAACGTCCTGACTTTC. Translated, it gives CAWKPGPSGANVLTF. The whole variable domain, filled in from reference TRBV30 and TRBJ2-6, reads SQTIHQWPATLVQPVGSPLSLECTVEGTSNPNLYWYRQAAGRGLQLLFYSVGIGQISSEVPQNLSASRPQDRQFILSSKKLLLSDSGFYLCAWKPGPSGANVLTFGAGSRLTVL.